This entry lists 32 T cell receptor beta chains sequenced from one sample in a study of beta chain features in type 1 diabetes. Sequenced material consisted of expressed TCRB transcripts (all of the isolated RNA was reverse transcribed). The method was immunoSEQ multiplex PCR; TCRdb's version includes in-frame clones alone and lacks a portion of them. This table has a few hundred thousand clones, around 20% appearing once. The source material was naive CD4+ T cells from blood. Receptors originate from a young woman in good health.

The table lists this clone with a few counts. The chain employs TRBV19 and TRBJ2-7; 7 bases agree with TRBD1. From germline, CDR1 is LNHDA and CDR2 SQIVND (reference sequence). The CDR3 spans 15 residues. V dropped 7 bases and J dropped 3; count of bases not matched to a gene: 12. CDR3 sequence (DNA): TGTGCCAGTACCTCAACCGGGACAGAATTCTACGAGCAGTACTTC. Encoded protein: CASTSTGTEFYEQYF.

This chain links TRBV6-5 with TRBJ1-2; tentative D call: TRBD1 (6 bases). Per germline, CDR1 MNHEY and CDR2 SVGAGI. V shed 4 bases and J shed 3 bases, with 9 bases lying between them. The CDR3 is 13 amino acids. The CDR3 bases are TGTGCCAGCAGTTCGACAGGCTACTATGGCTACACCTTC. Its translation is CASSSTGYYGYTF.

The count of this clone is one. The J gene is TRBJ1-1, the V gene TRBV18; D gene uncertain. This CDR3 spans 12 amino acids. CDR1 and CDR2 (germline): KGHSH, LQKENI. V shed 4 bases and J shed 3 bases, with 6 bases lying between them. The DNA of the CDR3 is TGTGCCAGCTCACGGCGGGACACTGAAGCTTTCTTT. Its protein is CASSRRDTEAFF.

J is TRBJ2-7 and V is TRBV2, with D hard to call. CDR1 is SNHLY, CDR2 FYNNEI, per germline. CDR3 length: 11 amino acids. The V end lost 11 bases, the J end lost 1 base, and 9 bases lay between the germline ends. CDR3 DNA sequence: TGTGCCGGTACTACTTCCTACGAGCAGTACTTC. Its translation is CAGTTSYEQYF.

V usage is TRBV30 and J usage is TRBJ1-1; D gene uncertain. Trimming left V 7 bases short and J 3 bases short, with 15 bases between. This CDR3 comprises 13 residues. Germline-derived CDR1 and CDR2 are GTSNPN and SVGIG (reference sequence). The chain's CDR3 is CAYTTGYYTEAFF. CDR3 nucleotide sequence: TGTGCCTATACCACGGGTTATTACACTGAAGCTTTCTTT.

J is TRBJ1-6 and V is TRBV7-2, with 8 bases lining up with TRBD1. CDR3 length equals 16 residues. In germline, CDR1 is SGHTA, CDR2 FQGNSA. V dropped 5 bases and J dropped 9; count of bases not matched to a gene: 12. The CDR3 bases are TGTGCCAGCAGCCCCTTAACGGCAGGGGGCAGTTCACCCCTCCACTTT. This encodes CASSPLTAGGSSPLHF.

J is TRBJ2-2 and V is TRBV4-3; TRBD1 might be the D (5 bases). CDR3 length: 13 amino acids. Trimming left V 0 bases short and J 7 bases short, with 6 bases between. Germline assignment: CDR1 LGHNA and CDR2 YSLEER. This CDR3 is CASSQERGGELFF. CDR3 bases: TGCGCCAGCAGCCAAGAAAGGGGCGGGGAGCTGTTTTTT.

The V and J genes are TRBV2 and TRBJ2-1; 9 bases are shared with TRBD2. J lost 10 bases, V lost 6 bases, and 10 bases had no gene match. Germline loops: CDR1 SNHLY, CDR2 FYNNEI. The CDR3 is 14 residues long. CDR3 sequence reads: CASRLTGLAWEQFF. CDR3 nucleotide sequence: TGTGCCAGCAGATTAACGGGACTAGCATGGGAGCAGTTCTTC.

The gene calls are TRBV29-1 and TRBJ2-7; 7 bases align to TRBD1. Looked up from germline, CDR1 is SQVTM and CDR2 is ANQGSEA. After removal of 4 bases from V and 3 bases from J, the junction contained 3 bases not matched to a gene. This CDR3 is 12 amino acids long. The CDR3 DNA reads TGCAGCGTTGGCCCAGGGGGCTACGAGCAGTACTTC. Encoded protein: CSVGPGGYEQYF.

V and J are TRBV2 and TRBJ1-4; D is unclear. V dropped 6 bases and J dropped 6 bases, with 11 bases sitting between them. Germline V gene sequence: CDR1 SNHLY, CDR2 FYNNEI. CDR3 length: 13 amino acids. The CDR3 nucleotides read TGTGCCAGCAGGTGGAGGGTGGATGAAAAACTGTTTTTT. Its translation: CASRWRVDEKLFF.

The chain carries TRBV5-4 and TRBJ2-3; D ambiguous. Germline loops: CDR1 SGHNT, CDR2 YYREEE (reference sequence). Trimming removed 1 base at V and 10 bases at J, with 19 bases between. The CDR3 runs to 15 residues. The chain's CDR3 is CASSLNTDSLVSQYF. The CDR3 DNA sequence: TGTGCCAGCAGCTTGAATACTGACTCCCTCGTATCGCAGTATTTT.

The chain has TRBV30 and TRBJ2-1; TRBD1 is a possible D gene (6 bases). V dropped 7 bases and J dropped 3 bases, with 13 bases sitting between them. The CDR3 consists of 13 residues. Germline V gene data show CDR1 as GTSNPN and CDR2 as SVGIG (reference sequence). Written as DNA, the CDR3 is TGTGCCTATGAGGACAGTAACTACAATGAGCAGTTCTTC. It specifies CAYEDSNYNEQFF.

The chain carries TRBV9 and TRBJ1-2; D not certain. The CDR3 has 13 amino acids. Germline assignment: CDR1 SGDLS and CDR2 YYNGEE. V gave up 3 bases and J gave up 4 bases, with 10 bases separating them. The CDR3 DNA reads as TGTGCCAGCAGCGGAAGTGAGGGCTATGGCTACACCTTC. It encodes CASSGSEGYGYTF.

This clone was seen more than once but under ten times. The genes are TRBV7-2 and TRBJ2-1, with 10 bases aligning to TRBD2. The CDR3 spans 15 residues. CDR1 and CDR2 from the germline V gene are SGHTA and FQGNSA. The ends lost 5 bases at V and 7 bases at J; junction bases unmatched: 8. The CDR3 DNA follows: TGTGCCAGCAGCGTCAGAGGAGCGGGGGGGAATGAGCAGTTCTTC. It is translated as CASSVRGAGGNEQFF. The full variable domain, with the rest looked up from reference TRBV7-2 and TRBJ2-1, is GAGVSQSPSNKVTEKGKDVELRCDPISGHTALYWYRQSLGQGLEFLIYFQGNSAPDKSGLPSDRFSAERTGGSVSTLTIQRTQQEDSAVYLCASSVRGAGGNEQFFGPGTRLTVL.

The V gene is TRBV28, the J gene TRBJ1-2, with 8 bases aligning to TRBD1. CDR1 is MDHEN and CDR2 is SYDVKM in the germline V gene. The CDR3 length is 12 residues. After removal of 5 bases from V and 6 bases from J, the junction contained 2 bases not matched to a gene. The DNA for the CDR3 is TGTGCCAGCAGTGTCAGGGGGCATGGCTACACCTTC. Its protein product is CASSVRGHGYTF.

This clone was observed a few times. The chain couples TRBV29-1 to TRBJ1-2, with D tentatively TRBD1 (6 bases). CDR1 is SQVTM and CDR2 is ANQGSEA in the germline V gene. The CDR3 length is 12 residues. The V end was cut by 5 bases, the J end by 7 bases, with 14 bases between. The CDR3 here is CSVQHTGIGYTF. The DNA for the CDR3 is TGCAGCGTTCAACACACAGGGATTGGCTACACCTTC. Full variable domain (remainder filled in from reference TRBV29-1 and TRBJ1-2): SAVISQKPSRDICQRGTSLTIQCQVDSQVTMMFWYRQQPGQSLTLIATANQGSEATYESGFVIDKFPISRPNLTFSTLTVSNMSPEDSSIYLCSVQHTGIGYTFGSGTRLTVV.

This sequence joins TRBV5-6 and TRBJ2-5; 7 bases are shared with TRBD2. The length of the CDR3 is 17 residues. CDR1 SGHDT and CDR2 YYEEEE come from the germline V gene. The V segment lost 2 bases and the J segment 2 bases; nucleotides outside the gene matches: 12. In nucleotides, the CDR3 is TGTGCCAGCAGCTTATTGAAGGGCGGGAGCGAACAAGAGACCCAGTACTTC. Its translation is CASSLLKGGSEQETQYF. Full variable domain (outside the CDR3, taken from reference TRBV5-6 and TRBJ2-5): DAGVTQSPTHLIKTRGQQVTLRCSPKSGHDTVSWYQQALGQGPQFIFQYYEEEERQRGNFPDRFSGHQFPNYSSELNVNALLLGDSALYLCASSLLKGGSEQETQYFGPGTRLLVL.

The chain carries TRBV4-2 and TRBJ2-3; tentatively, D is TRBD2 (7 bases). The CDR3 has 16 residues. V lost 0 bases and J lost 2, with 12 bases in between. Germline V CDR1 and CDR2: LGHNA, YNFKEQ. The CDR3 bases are TGTGCCAGCAGCCAAGACGCGGGGGCTATCACAGATACGCAGTATTTT. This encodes CASSQDAGAITDTQYF.

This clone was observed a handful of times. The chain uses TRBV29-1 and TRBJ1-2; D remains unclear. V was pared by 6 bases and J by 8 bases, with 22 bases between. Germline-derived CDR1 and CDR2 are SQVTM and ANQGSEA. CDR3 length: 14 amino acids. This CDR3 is CSVEIANSRRGYTF. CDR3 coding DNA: TGCAGCGTCGAAATAGCAAACTCTCGGCGCGGCTACACCTTC.

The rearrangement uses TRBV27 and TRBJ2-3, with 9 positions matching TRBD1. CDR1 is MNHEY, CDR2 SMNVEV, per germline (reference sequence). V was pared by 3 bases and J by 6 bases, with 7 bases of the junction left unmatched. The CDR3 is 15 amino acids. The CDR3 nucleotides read TGTGCCAGCAGTTTCTACGGACAGGGGAAGGATACGCAGTATTTT. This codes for CASSFYGQGKDTQYF.

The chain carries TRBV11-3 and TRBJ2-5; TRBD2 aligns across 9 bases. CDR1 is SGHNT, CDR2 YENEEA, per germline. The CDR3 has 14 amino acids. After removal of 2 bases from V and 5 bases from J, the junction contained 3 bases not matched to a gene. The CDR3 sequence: CASSLPREGETQYF. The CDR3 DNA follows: TGTGCCAGCAGCTTACCGCGGGAGGGGGAGACCCAGTACTTC.

CDR3 loop: CASSELREGEQFF. CDR3 DNA sequence: TGTGCCAGCAGTGAATTAAGGGAGGGTGAGCAGTTCTTC. This chain connects TRBV6-1 to TRBJ2-1; 7 nucleotides line up with TRBD2. Germline values: CDR1 MNHNS, CDR2 SASEGT. V lost 2 bases, J lost 9 bases, and 4 bases stayed unmatched. The CDR3 consists of 13 residues.

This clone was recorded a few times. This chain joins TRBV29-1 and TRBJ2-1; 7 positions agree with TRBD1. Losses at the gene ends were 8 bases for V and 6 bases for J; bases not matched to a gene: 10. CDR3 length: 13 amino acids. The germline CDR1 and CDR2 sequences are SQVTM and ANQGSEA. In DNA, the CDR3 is TGCAGCCACTTGAGGGACAGAGGCAATGAGCAGTTCTTC. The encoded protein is CSHLRDRGNEQFF.

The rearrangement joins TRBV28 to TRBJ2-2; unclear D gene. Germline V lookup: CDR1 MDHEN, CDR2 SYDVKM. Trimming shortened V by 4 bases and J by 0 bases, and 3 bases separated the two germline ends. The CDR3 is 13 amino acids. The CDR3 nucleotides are TGTGCCAGCAGTTCGTCGAACACCGGGGAGCTGTTTTTT. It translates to CASSSSNTGELFF.

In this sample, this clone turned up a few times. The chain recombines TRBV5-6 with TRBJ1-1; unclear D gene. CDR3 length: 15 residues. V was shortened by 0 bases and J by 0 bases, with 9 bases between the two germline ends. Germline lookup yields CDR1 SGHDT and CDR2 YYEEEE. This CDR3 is CASSLVRGLNTEAFF. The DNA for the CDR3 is TGTGCCAGCAGCTTGGTACGCGGATTGAACACTGAAGCTTTCTTT.

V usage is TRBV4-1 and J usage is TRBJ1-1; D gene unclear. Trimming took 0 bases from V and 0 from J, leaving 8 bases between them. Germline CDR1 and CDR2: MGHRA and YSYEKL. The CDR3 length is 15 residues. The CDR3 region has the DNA TGCGCCAGCAGCCAAGACCGCACAATGAACACTGAAGCTTTCTTT. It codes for CASSQDRTMNTEAFF.

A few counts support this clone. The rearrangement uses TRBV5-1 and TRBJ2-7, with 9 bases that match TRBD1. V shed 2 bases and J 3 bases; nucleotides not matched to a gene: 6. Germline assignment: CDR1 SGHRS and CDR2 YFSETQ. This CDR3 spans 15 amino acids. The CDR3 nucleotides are TGCGCCAGCAGCTTTCCTGGGACAGGGAACTACGAGCAGTACTTC. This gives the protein CASSFPGTGNYEQYF.

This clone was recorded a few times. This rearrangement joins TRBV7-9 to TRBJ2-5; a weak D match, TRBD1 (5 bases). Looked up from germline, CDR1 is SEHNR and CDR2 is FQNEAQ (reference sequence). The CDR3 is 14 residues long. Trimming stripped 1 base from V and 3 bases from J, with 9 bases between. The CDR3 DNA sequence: TGTGCCAGCAGCTTAGGACAGATTAAAGAGACCCAGTACTTC. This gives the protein CASSLGQIKETQYF.

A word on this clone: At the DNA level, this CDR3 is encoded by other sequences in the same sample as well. The CDR3 DNA follows: TGTGCCAGTTCGACAACTGGGGCCAACGTCCTGACTTTC. Amino acid sequence: CASSTTGANVLTF. The chain is built from TRBV25-1 and TRBJ2-6; D is uncertain. Per germline, CDR1 MGHDK and CDR2 SYGVNS. The length of the CDR3 is 13 residues. The V end was cut by 9 bases, the J end by 2 bases, with 8 bases between.

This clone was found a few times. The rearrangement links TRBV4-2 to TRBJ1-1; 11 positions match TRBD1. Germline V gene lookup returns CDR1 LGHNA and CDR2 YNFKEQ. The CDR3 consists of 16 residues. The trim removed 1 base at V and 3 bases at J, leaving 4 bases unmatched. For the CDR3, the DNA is TGTGCCAGCAGCCAAGGGGGGACAGGGGGATACACTGAAGCTTTCTTT. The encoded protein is CASSQGGTGGYTEAFF.

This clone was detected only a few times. CDR3 loop: CASSLVLTPSTGELFF. The CDR3 DNA reads as TGTGCCAGCAGCTTAGTGTTGACTCCTAGTACCGGGGAGCTGTTTTTT. This chain links TRBV7-2 with TRBJ2-2, with D unclear. Germline values: CDR1 SGHTA, CDR2 FQGNSA. The length of the CDR3 is 16 residues. Trimming took off 1 base at V and 5 bases at J, with 14 bases between the two ends.

The CDR3 protein is CASGWGTGISYEQYF. For the CDR3, the DNA is TGTGCCAGCGGTTGGGGTACAGGGATCTCCTACGAGCAGTACTTC. V usage is TRBV27 and J usage is TRBJ2-7; TRBD1 is a possible D gene (6 bases). The CDR3 runs 15 residues. CDR1 MNHEY and CDR2 SMNVEV come from the germline V gene (reference sequence). V was trimmed by 8 bases and J by 0 bases, leaving 17 bases between them.